A selection of T cell receptor beta chains follows, all from one sample in a study of CD8 T cells in Susac syndrome. TCRdb re-called the immunoSEQ multiplex PCR reads with MiXCR, one entry per CDR3 protein. In the table there are about 430,000 distinct CDR3 sequences, more than 70% of which are singletons. Input material: CD8+ T cells from PBMCs. These TCRs come from a human donor with multiple sclerosis. Both conserved end residues are trimmed from each CDR3. A D gene is named only where the DNA matches it firmly.

CDR3aa: ASSLGRPTEAF
len: 11
v_gene: TRBV12-3/TRBV12-4
d_gene: -

CDR3aa: ASSLDQGGTYNEQF
len: 14
v_gene: TRBV13
d_gene: -

CDR3aa: ASSQTGLARQETQY
len: 14
v_gene: TRBV5-8
d_gene: TRBD2

CDR3aa: ASSLLGKNEQF
len: 11
v_gene: TRBV4-1
d_gene: -

CDR3aa: ASSLRRGENEKLF
len: 13
v_gene: TRBV7-9
d_gene: -

CDR3aa: ASSFGKGYEQY
len: 11
v_gene: TRBV27
d_gene: -

CDR3aa: ASSSLLSSNQPQH
len: 13
v_gene: TRBV27
d_gene: -

CDR3aa: ASSYKSGSNQPQH
len: 13
v_gene: TRBV6-2/TRBV6-3
d_gene: -

CDR3aa: ASSELLYEQY
len: 10
v_gene: TRBV10-2
d_gene: -

CDR3aa: ASSPREYPTVYGYT
len: 14
v_gene: TRBV3-1
d_gene: -

CDR3aa: ASSFYDLNENEQF
len: 13
v_gene: TRBV28
d_gene: -

CDR3aa: ASSVGTTDQPQH
len: 12
v_gene: TRBV9
d_gene: -

CDR3aa: ASSLEEPPDTEAF
len: 13
v_gene: TRBV7-8
d_gene: -

CDR3aa: ASSLRTGIISSYNEQF
len: 16
v_gene: TRBV27
d_gene: TRBD1

CDR3aa: ASSPGSGRAPTDTQY
len: 15
v_gene: TRBV7-9
d_gene: TRBD2

CDR3aa: ASSQDRTALNGYT
len: 13
v_gene: TRBV4-1
d_gene: -

CDR3aa: ASGQGLAGVIEQF
len: 13
v_gene: TRBV12-5
d_gene: TRBD2